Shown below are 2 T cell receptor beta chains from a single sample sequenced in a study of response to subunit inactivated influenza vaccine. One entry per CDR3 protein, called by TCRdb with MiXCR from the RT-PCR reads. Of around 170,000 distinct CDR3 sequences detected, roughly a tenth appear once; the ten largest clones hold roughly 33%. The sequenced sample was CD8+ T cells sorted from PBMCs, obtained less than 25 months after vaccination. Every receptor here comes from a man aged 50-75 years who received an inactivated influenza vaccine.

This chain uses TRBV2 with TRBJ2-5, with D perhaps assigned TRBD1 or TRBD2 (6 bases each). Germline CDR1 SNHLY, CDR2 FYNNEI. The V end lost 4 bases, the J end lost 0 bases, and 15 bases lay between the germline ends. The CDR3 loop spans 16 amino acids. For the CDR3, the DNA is TGTGCCAGCAGTGGAGGGGGGCACCGGTACCAAGAGACCCAGTACTTC. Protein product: CASSGGGHRYQETQYF.

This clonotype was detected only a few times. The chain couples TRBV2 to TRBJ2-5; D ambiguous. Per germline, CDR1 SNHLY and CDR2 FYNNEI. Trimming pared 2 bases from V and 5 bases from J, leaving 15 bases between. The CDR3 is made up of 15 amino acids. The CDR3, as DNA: TGTGCCAGCAGTGAAAGCCCCCGGCAGTGGGAGACCCAGTACTTC. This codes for CASSESPRQWETQYF.